Detailed here is one T cell receptor beta chain. Which antigen it targets is not known. No qualities accompany the bases; no much larger clone lies one base away. Trimming takes 3 bases from V and 10 bases from J, and the germline ends sit 13 bases apart. CDR1 and CDR2 are read off the germline V gene (reference sequence) as SEHNR and FQNEAQ. The CDR3 has 14 amino acids, counting the end cysteine and phenylalanine. Left in the record is the CDR3 DNA by itself, 42 bases read in frame from the first base. The immunoSEQ Assay, a bias-controlled multiplex PCR, was used to amplify TCRbeta CDR3 regions from genomic DNA. The original methods were these. The number of nucleated cells in each sample was estimated from the amplification of reference gene primers within the assay. Sequence reads were collapsed and filtered to measure the absolute abundance of every unique TCRbeta CDR3 rearrangement. For each sample, productive Simpson clonality was calculated as the square root of Simpson's diversity index across productive rearrangements. TCRdb provides this immuneACCESS table in a form limited to in-frame rearrangements. Some clones are lacking; in checked studies, under half of them reflect an unresolved V gene, and why the rest are absent is not known. V and J calls and clone size are copied from that table; D and trimming were computed from the DNA. This sample has over 200,000 clones in its table, and around 88% of those were observed once. The top ten clonotypes cover about 4% of the sample.

The data were obtained in a study of blood T cell repertoires in COVID-19 (TCRdb year 2020). A note on the overall study: Samples from collaborators originated in the United States, Italy and Spain and spanned both the acute and convalescent phases of COVID-19. The material from the prospective study consisted of cDNA or gDNA derived from T cells, B-cell-depleted T cells, or PBMCs. Deeply sampled blood TCRbeta repertoires from subjects exposed to, actively infected with, or recovered from COVID-19 were included in the dataset. The repertoires were released in a freely available public database intended as a resource for research on the immune response to SARS-CoV-2. Samples were obtained from the ongoing ImmuneRACE study (first 160 participants) and from some 1,300 subjects provided by 6 global collaborators. Nearly every sample came with metadata listing a de-identified subject ID, COVID-19 status, age in years and sex. Where available, HLA class I and class II types were taken from metadata supplied by the sample provider and were not determined by assay-based typing.

The full study reports these points: Clinical and demographic metadata were provided uncurated, with the amount varying by source and participant.

Participants in the prospective study were enrolled through a virtual design, were aged roughly 18 to 95 years, and lived in roughly 24 United States geographic areas. In the prospective study, participants were assigned to cohorts based on the clinical history participants reported in a screening survey and a study questionnaire. A participant counted as exposed if, within 2 weeks of entering the study, that participant had been in contact with someone who had a PCR-confirmed or clinician-diagnosed COVID-19 case. Mobile phlebotomists in the prospective study collected whole blood, serum and a nasopharyngeal or oropharyngeal swab from every participant. Over an approximately 2-month period, participants in the prospective study had the option of providing additional blood draws and questionnaires. Before DNA extraction, prospective study blood samples were shipped either frozen or at room temperature.

The receptor was derived from a young woman who had been exposed to COVID-19. The V gene is TRBV7-9 and the J gene is TRBJ1-6; the best D guess is TRBD1, with 5 bases matching. Input material: PBMCs or T cells enriched from blood (not recorded which). Here the CDR3 is given as CASSLGQGGSPLHF. The nucleotides are TGTGCCAGCAGCTTGGGGCAGGGAGGGTCACCCCTCCACTTT.